These T cell receptor beta chains were read from a single sample in a study of cytomegalovirus exposure and HLA in healthy donors. The protocol was immunoSEQ multiplex PCR, while the TCRdb copy is restricted to in-frame clones and leaves out a portion. Among about 120,000 clones listed, 80% to 90% were seen once. Sample: PBMCs. Every receptor here comes from a man aged 35-49 years in good health and CMV-seronegative. Each CDR3 is given with its conserved first and last residue. D genes are given only for firm matches.

CDR3aa: CASSQFEQAYNSPLHF
CDR3nt: TGCGCCAGCAGCCAATTCGAACAGGCCTATAATTCACCCCTCCACTTT
len: 16
d_gene: -
v_gene: TRBV4-1
j_gene: TRBJ1-6

CDR3aa: CASMTPPGSPPSLEAFF
CDR3nt: TGTGCCAGCATGACACCCCCGGGGAGCCCACCTTCACTTGAAGCTTTCTTT
len: 17
d_gene: -
v_gene: TRBV2
j_gene: TRBJ1-1

CDR3aa: CASSVEGRASEAFF
CDR3nt: TGTGCCAGCAGCGTAGAAGGCAGGGCCTCTGAAGCTTTCTTT
len: 14
d_gene: -
v_gene: TRBV9
j_gene: TRBJ1-1

CDR3aa: CATSRDIRLSTSTDTQYF
CDR3nt: TGTGCCACCAGCAGAGATATTCGACTGTCTACTAGCACAGATACGCAGTATTTT
len: 18
d_gene: -
v_gene: TRBV15
j_gene: TRBJ2-3

CDR3aa: CASSLNRGGLDGYTF
CDR3nt: TGTGCCAGCAGTCTCAACAGGGGAGGTTTGGATGGCTACACCTTC
len: 15
d_gene: TRBD1
v_gene: TRBV28
j_gene: TRBJ1-2

CDR3aa: CASSLPAGGIYNEQFF
CDR3nt: TGTGCCAGCAGCTTGCCAGCGGGGGGAATATACAATGAGCAGTTCTTC
len: 16
d_gene: TRBD2
v_gene: TRBV5-4
j_gene: TRBJ2-1

CDR3aa: CASNSGADTQYF
CDR3nt: TGTGCCAGCAACTCGGGGGCAGATACGCAGTATTTT
len: 12
d_gene: -
v_gene: TRBV6-5
j_gene: TRBJ2-3

CDR3aa: CAWRLAVPYEQYF
CDR3nt: TGTGCCTGGAGACTAGCGGTACCCTACGAGCAGTACTTC
len: 13
d_gene: TRBD2
v_gene: TRBV30
j_gene: TRBJ2-7

CDR3aa: CASSLRGGVDQPQHF
CDR3nt: TGTGCCAGCAGCTTGAGGGGCGGGGTCGATCAGCCCCAGCATTTT
len: 15
d_gene: -
v_gene: TRBV5-6
j_gene: TRBJ1-5

CDR3aa: CAWKAGTGAVEQYF
CDR3nt: TGTGCCTGGAAGGCCGGGACAGGGGCAGTTGAGCAGTACTTC
len: 14
d_gene: TRBD1
v_gene: TRBV30
j_gene: TRBJ2-7

CDR3aa: CASSLVGHTEAFF
CDR3nt: TGTGCCAGCAGCTTAGTGGGGCATACTGAAGCTTTCTTT
len: 13
d_gene: -
v_gene: TRBV7-2
j_gene: TRBJ1-1

CDR3aa: CASLAQGNTGELFF
CDR3nt: TGTGCCAGCCTCGCCCAGGGGAACACCGGGGAGCTGTTTTTT
len: 14
d_gene: -
v_gene: TRBV28
j_gene: TRBJ2-2

CDR3aa: CASSPTNGATEAFF
CDR3nt: TGTGCCAGCTCACCCACTAACGGCGCCACTGAAGCTTTCTTT
len: 14
d_gene: -
v_gene: TRBV18
j_gene: TRBJ1-1

CDR3aa: CASSLGEGVRNRYF
CDR3nt: TGCGCCAGCAGCTTAGGGGAAGGGGTAAGAAATAGGTACTTC
len: 14
d_gene: -
v_gene: TRBV5-1
j_gene: TRBJ2-7

CDR3aa: CASSQDQRNSYEQYF
CDR3nt: TGCGCCAGCAGCCAAGATCAGAGGAACTCCTACGAGCAGTACTTC
len: 15
d_gene: -
v_gene: TRBV4-3
j_gene: TRBJ2-7

CDR3aa: CASSVSSGASTDTQYF
CDR3nt: TGTGCCAGCAGCGTATCTAGCGGGGCTAGCACAGATACGCAGTATTTT
len: 16
d_gene: TRBD2
v_gene: TRBV9
j_gene: TRBJ2-3

CDR3aa: CASSPATGAPVEGYTF
CDR3nt: TGTGCCAGCTCACCAGCAACAGGGGCGCCCGTAGAAGGCTACACCTTC
len: 16
d_gene: TRBD1
v_gene: TRBV18
j_gene: TRBJ1-2